This entry features one TCR beta chain sequence. Amplification used 60 Vbeta primers and 13 Jbeta primers. Repertoires were generated with immunoSEQ multiplex PCR, while TCRdb's copy carries only in-frame clones and drops some. The sample has approximately 150,000 clones, about 80% seen once. The sample is drawn from a study of cytomegalovirus exposure and HLA in healthy donors. The V end was cut by 3 bases, the J end by 9 bases, with 18 bases between. Germline loops: CDR1 LNHDA, CDR2 SQIVND (reference sequence). The CDR3 loop spans 15 amino acids. V and J are TRBV19 and TRBJ2-1, with TRBD1 as a possible D gene (5 bases). Source material: PBMCs. The TCR sequence derives from a middle-aged woman in good health and CMV-seronegative. The CDR3 coding sequence is TGTGCCAGTAGTATTAGTAGGACGGTTCAGGGTGAGCAGTTCTTC. Its protein is CASSISRTVQGEQFF.